Below, one T cell receptor beta chain is given with its context. Its antigen is not identified. Sequencing used immunoSEQ multiplex PCR; TCRdb keeps in-frame clones, though not all of them. The table includes 1.5 million to 2.5 million clones, over 85% detected once. V was clipped by 5 bases and J by 5 bases; unmatched bases: 7. The CDR3 contains 14 residues. Germline-derived CDR1 and CDR2 are SGHAT and FQNNGV. This sample is drawn from a study of shared clonotypes between healthy human individuals. Overall study findings and caveats: Memory subsets had estimated richness that was generally smaller than that of naive subsets. Specimens sampled were limited to blood, with tissue repertoires likely differing.

CD45RO-negative cells were positively selected for CCR7, leaving out terminally differentiated effector memory CD45RA+ cells. This TCR derives from a man between 18 and 35 years old in good health. Material: naive CD8+ T cells sorted from blood. V and J are TRBV11-2 and TRBJ2-7; 9 nucleotides line up with TRBD2. CDR3 in DNA: TGTGCCAGCAGCCCTCTGGCTAGCGGGAACGAGCAGTACTTC. Translation gives CASSPLASGNEQYF. The variable domain in full, with the rest retrieved from reference TRBV11-2 and TRBJ2-7, is EAGVAQSPRYKIIEKRQSVAFWCNPISGHATLYWYQQILGQGPKLLIQFQNNGVVDDSQLPKDRFSAERLKGVDSTLKIQPAKLEDSAVYLCASSPLASGNEQYFGPGTRLTVT.